This paragraph reports one T cell receptor (beta chain). Profiled with immunoSEQ multiplex PCR; TCRdb holds only in-frame clones, not every one. Of a few hundred thousand clones in the sample, 88% are singletons; the top ten hold 1.4% to 1.5%. Residents of around 24 US areas, aged roughly 18 to 89 years, made up the participants. Cohort placement rested on clinical history that participants reported themselves. CDR3 length equals 13 residues. The V gene's germline CDR1 is KGHSH and CDR2 LQKENI. V gave up 1 base and J gave up 8 bases, with 11 bases separating them. The entry originates in a study of blood T cell repertoires in COVID-19. Study background: Researchers got acute and convalescent COVID-19 samples from the United States, Italy and Spain.

The sequenced sample was PBMCs or T cells enriched from blood (not recorded which). This chain uses TRBV18 with TRBJ1-2, with D unresolved. The TCR originated in a woman under 30 who had been exposed to COVID-19. CDR3 in amino acids: CASSPQGGHGYTF. The CDR3 coding sequence is TGTGCCAGCTCACCACAAGGAGGGCACGGCTACACCTTC.